Reported below is one TCR beta chain. This clone was recorded only once. The antigen this receptor binds is unknown. No qualities accompany the bases; no much larger clone lies one base away. This sample was taken from a study of T cell responses to AZD1222 COVID-19 vaccine (dated by TCRdb to the early 2020s). General notes on the study: A total of more than 230 trial participants underwent TCR sequencing, of whom 207 received two doses of AZD1222 and roughly 25 received two doses of the MenACWY control vaccine. Trial participants were enrolled into age subgroups of 18-55, 56-69 and 70-plus years, which contained roughly 140, 27 and 60 TCR-sequenced participants, respectively. Overall study results and their limits: Because no day 14 peak-response samples were available, the repertoires could be characterized only after the peak T cell response. The 56-69-year group was small, and its depth increase did not reach significance, likely because of low power. Conclusions about previously exposed vaccinees are limited, since just a handful of AZD1222 recipients were seropositive for SARS-CoV-2 at baseline. A significant rise in spike-specific TCR breadth and depth was observed after two AZD1222 doses relative to day 0 and relative to MenACWY recipients. CD4 TCRs associated with the vaccine covered the entire spike protein, and the dominant responses were in regions 160-218 and 743-854. Nearly half of unique spike-specific TCRs reportedly recognized epitopes outside regions mutated in the B.1.351 and B.1.1.7 variants. Participants were mostly white British and included more females than males, and it was suggested by the authors that clonal diversity may have been underestimated.

The CDR3 regions of human TCRbeta chains were analyzed by immunosequencing. The study's processing was this. TCRs in the repertoires were compared against a reference library of SARS-CoV-2-specific TCRs that had been generated with the MIRA antigen-specificity platform. Breadth was defined as the fraction of unique TCRs that were SARS-CoV-2-associated, and depth was defined as the fraction of total T cells that were SARS-CoV-2-associated. Using the MIRA data, each spike-specific TCR was assigned both to the spike region to which the TCR was reactive and to a CD4 or CD8 class. Log10-transformed breadth and depth values were compared by one-way ANOVA with Sidak's multiple comparisons tests. TCRdb re-hosts the immuneACCESS table, in-frame sequences only. Its copies lack some clones; in the studies checked, an unresolved V gene accounts for under half of them, and the cause for the rest is not known. That table furnishes V, J and clone size, whereas the DNA furnished D and trimming. This sample is represented by 30,000 to 35,000 clones; approximately 80% of them were singletons. In total, the top ten clones hold roughly 4.9% of the sample.

Per the publication, the time point label means: about 28 days (+/-7) after the second vaccine dose. AZD1222 recipients with second doses at about 4 weeks or about 12 weeks were pooled, because spike-specific TCR depth and breadth did not differ between schedules. Vaccinee samples came from UK trials COV001 and COV002, including a single-blind randomized controlled phase 2/3 trial of AZD1222 (ChAdOx1 nCoV-19) in healthy adults. For TCRbeta chain sequencing, PBMC samples from trial participants were taken at day 0 and at day 28 after the second dose. V lost 7 bases and J lost 7 bases, and the count of bases not matched to a germline gene is 7. The CDR3 covers 14 residues, taking in both the cysteine and the phenylalanine. Just the 42-base CDR3 DNA is kept, in frame starting at base 1. According to the germline V gene, CDR1 reads KGHSH and CDR2 reads LQKENI.

The source was peripheral blood, collected 28 days after the second AZD1222 dose. The V gene is TRBV18 and the J gene is TRBJ2-2; 9 central nucleotides agree with TRBD2. This TCR derives from an adult who received the AZD1222 COVID-19 vaccine. The nucleotides read TGTGCCAGCTTGAAGCGGGGGGCCGGCGGGGAGCTGTTTTTT. This codes for CASLKRGAGGELFF.